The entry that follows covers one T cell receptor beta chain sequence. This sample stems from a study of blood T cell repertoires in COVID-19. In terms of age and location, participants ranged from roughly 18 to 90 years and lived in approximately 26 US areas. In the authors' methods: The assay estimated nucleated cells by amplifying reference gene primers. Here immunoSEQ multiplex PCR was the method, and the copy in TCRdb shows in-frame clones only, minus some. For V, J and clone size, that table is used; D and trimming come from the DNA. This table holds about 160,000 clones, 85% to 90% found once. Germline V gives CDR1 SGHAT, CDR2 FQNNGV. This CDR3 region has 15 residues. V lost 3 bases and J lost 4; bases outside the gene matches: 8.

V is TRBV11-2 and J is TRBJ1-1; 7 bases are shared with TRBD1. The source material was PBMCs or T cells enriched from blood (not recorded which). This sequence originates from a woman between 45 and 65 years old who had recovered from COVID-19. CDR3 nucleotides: TGTGCCAGCAGCTTCAGACAGGGCCTGAGCACTGAAGCTTTCTTT. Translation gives CASSFRQGLSTEAFF.